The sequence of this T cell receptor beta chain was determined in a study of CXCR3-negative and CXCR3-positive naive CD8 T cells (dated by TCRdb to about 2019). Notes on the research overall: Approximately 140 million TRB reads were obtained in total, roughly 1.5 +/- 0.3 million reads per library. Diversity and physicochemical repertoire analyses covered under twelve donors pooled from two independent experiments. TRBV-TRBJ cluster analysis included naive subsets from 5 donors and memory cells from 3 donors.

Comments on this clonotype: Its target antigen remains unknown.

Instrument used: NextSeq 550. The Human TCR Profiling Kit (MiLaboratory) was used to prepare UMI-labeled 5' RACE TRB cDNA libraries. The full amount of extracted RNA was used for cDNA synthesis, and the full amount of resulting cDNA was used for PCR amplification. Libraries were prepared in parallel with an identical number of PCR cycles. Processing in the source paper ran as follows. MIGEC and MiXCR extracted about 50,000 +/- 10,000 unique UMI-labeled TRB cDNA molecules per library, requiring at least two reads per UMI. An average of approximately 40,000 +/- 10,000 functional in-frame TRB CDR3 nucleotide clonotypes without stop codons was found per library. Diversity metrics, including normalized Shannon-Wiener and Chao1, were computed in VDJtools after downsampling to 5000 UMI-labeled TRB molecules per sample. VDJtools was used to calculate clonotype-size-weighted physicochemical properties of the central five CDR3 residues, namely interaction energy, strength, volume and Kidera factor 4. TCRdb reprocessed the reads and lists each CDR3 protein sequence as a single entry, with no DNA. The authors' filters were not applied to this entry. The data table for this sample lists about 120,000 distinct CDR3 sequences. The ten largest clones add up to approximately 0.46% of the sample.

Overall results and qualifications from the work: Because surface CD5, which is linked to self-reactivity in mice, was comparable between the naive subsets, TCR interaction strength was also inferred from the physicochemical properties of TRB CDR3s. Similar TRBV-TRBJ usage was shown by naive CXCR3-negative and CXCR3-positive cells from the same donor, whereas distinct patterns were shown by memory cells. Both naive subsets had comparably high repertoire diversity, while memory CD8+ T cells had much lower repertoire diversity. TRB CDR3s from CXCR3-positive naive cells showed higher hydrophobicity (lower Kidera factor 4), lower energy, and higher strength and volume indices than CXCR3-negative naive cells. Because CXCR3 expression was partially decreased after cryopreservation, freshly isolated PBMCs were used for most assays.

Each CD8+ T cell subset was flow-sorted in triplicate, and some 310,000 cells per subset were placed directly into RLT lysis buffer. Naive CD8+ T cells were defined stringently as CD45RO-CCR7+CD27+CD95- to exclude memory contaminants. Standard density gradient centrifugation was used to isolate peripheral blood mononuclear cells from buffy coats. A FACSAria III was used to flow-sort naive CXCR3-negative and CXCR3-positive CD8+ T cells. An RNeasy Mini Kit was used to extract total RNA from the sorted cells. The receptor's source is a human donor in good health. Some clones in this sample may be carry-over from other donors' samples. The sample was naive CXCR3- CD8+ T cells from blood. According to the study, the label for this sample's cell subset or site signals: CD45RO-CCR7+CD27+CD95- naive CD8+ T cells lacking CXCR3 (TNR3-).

The CDR3 has the sequence CASSVAGGSYNEQFF. This chain joins TRBV9 to TRBJ2-1; TCRdb's assignment of TRBD1 cannot be checked, as there is no DNA. From cysteine to phenylalanine, the CDR3 is 15 amino acids long. DNA is not recorded here. As encoded in the germline V gene, CDR1 is SGDLS while CDR2 is YYNGEE.